This T cell receptor (beta chain) was obtained from a study of post-analysis software for immune sequencing data. Study details: Disease trajectories encompassed relapsing-remitting, secondary progressive and progressive-relapsing multiple sclerosis.

Unique molecular identifiers were carried by the TCR beta cDNA libraries. TCRdb used MiXCR to reprocess the PCR reads, holding one entry per CDR3 protein. Of some 240,000 distinct CDR3 sequences listed, 36% are singletons. This clonotype was counted only a few times. The antigen is undetermined. CDR3 length: 14 residues. The germline V and J ends were trimmed by 1 base and 7 bases, with 13 bases remaining between them. Germline V gives CDR1 LGHDT, CDR2 YNNKEL (reference sequence). Study-level findings and limits: Samples sharing a preparation batch grouped tightly together when assessed by F measure. With TRBV5-6, TRBV5-1 and TRBV20-1 included, several TRBV segments were more frequent in patients than in controls.

Sequenced: blood. V is TRBV3-1 and J is TRBJ1-1; D is undetermined. The clonotype was recovered from a girl between 10 and 17 years old with multiple sclerosis. The CDR3 sequence is CASSQVVSGDEAFF. The DNA for the CDR3 is TGTGCCAGCAGCCAAGTTGTATCAGGAGATGAAGCTTTCTTT.